The subject of this entry is one TCR beta chain. Antigen specificity is unknown. The sample belongs to a study of graft-versus-host responses after intestinal transplantation. Study summary: Isolated intestinal, liver-intestinal, or multivisceral transplants were what recipients had. Study conclusions and caveats: GvH clones surfaced in recipient marrow, some emerging earlier in ileum or blood.

Profiling relied on immunoSEQ multiplex PCR, and the TCRdb table lists in-frame clones only, not all of them. The sample has tens of thousands of clones, under 95% seen once; the top ten hold 6%. Germline loops: CDR1 SEHNR, CDR2 FQNEAQ (reference sequence). Trimming cost V 5 bases and J 3 bases; bases outside gene matches: 9. The CDR3 consists of 15 residues. This chain connects TRBV7-9 to TRBJ2-7; 8 nucleotides match TRBD1. The material sequenced was unstimulated CD8+ T cells sorted from spleen or lymph node cells, taken before intestinal transplant. The TCR sequence derives from a human donor who received an intestinal transplant. The CDR3: CASSRAQGAVYEQYF. DNA of the CDR3: TGTGCCAGCAGCCGAGCCCAGGGGGCTGTCTACGAGCAGTACTTC.